This TCR beta chain was documented in a study of identical twins. Study-level points and caveats: Alpha sequences that were out-of-frame and twin-shared showed an excess of low generation probability. Reduced insertions were recorded for abundant cord blood beta clonotypes, with no such pattern in memory repertoires. Beta out-of-frame twin sharing showed a weaker excess.

Germline V CDR1 and CDR2: MDHEN, SYDVKM. The CDR3 has 16 amino acids. V lost 3 bases to trimming and J lost 2 bases, with 17 bases between them. This clonotype was counted ten times or more. The antigen is undetermined. From the 5' RACE reads, TCRdb called clonotypes with MiXCR, one entry per CDR3 protein. The sample records nearly 650,000 distinct CDR3 sequences, just over 7% being singletons. These same records also appear under a second study, on yellow fever vaccine responses in identical twins.

The chain employs TRBV28 and TRBJ2-7, with a weak D call TRBD1 (5 bases). This TCR was recovered from a woman under 30 in good health. Sample: PBMCs. The CDR3 DNA reads TGTGCCAGCAGTTTTACCCTCTACAGGCTGACCTACGAGCAGTACTTC. This codes for CASSFTLYRLTYEQYF. Full variable domain (outside the CDR3, taken from reference TRBV28 and TRBJ2-7): DVKVTQSSRYLVKRTGEKVFLECVQDMDHENMFWYRQDPGLGLRLIYFSYDVKMKEKGDIPEGYSVSREKKERFSLILESASTNQTSMYLCASSFTLYRLTYEQYFGPGTRLTVT.